The 9 T cell receptor beta chains in this list originate from one sample, sequenced in a study of blood T cells in healthy people across ages (dated by TCRdb to between 2014 and 2017). Library preparation was by 5' RACE. The sequencer was an Illumina HiSeq 2500. A second PCR of about 6 to 11 cycles was performed with a sample-barcoded 5' primer and a J-beta primer mix. TCRdb reanalyzed the raw reads on its own, using fastp at Q25 for trimming and MiXCR for clone calling, and kept in-frame beta chains. A single entry per CDR3 protein holds the most common genes and DNA from its merged rows. Here the sample has about 1.4 million distinct CDR3 sequences; around 59% occur a single time. 6.5% to 8.5% of the sample goes to the ten largest clones. The sequencing sample was made of blood. Receptors originate from a man in his late teens or twenties in good health.

The chain recombines TRBV28 with TRBJ2-7; D is perhaps TRBD2 (6 bases). The CDR3 contains 12 residues. The V gene's germline CDR1 is MDHEN and CDR2 SYDVKM. Trimming removed 8 bases at V and 5 bases at J, with 13 bases between. The CDR3 is CASRGLFDEQYF. CDR3 DNA sequence: TGTGCCAGCCGGGGACTGTTTGACGAGCAGTACTTC.

This rearrangement joins TRBV7-9 to TRBJ1-5, with 8 bases lining up with TRBD1. V lost 4 bases, J lost 3 bases, and 8 bases stayed unmatched. The CDR3 is 16 amino acids. Germline lookup yields CDR1 SEHNR and CDR2 FQNEAQ (reference sequence). In nucleotides, the CDR3 is TGTGCCAGCAGCTCAGAGACAGGGGCATACAATCAGCCCCAGCATTTT. It yields the protein CASSSETGAYNQPQHF.

The rearrangement joins TRBV12-3 or TRBV12-4 to TRBJ2-4; D unresolved. The ends were cut back, 5 bases at V and 9 bases at J, with 8 bases in the middle. The CDR3 contains 11 residues. The CDR3 sequence: CASSRSFIQYF. The CDR3 DNA follows: TGTGCCAGCAGTCGAAGCTTCATTCAGTACTTC.

This clonotype was observed a few times. The V and J genes are TRBV5-5 and TRBJ2-7, with 10 bases lining up with TRBD1. Per germline, CDR1 SGHKS and CDR2 YYEKEE (reference sequence). This CDR3 has 15 amino acids. The junction had 8 bases not matched to a gene; V was cut back by 5 bases and J by 3 bases. CDR3 residues: CASSFGDRGYYEQYF. For the CDR3, the DNA is TGTGCCAGCAGTTTCGGGGACAGGGGTTACTACGAGCAGTACTTC.

This rearrangement joins TRBV13 to TRBJ2-3; D gene unclear. CDR1 is PRHDT, CDR2 FYEKMQ, per germline (reference sequence). V was shortened by 5 bases and J by 2 bases, with 8 bases between the two germline ends. This CDR3 region has 13 residues. The DNA of the CDR3 is TGTGCCAGCAGCACGAGCATCACAGATACGCAGTATTTT. Protein: CASSTSITDTQYF.

The chain recombines TRBV29-1 with TRBJ2-5, with TRBD2 matching 9 bases. Trimming at V came to 6 bases and at J to 5 bases, leaving 7 bases not matched to a gene. Germline V CDR1 and CDR2: SQVTM, ANQGSEA. There are 13 residues in the CDR3. The CDR3 coding sequence is TGCAGCGTAGGCGGGGGGGCAGGGGAGACCCAGTACTTC. Translated: CSVGGGAGETQYF.

There are a few counts of this clonotype. The chain is built from TRBV6-5 and TRBJ2-1; D is undetermined. The length of the CDR3 is 14 residues. Trimming left V 4 bases short and J 3 bases short, with 10 bases between. Looked up from germline, CDR1 is MNHEY and CDR2 is SVGAGI. This chain's CDR3 is CASSSHSGYNEQFF. The CDR3, as DNA: TGTGCCAGCAGTTCCCACTCTGGCTACAATGAGCAGTTCTTC.

The gene calls are TRBV6-2 or TRBV6-3 and TRBJ2-4; D is uncertain. The J call may be in error: the DNA end matches TRBJ2-7 better. The CDR3 runs to 13 residues. The germline V gene encodes CDR1 MNHEY and CDR2 SVGEGT. The CDR3 region has the DNA TGTGCCAGCAGTTACTCTACTTCTAACGAGCAGTACTTC. Translating gives CASSYSTSNEQYF.

The rearrangement joins TRBV24-1 to TRBJ2-1; D gene ambiguous. This CDR3 region has 15 residues. Trimming took 6 bases from V and 6 from J, leaving 17 bases between them. Germline V lookup: CDR1 KGHDR, CDR2 SFDVKD. CDR3 sequence (DNA): TGTGCCACCAGTCGAGGTGCCGAATCCCGCAATGAGCAGTTCTTC. This translates into CATSRGAESRNEQFF.